This passage covers 23 T cell receptor beta chains from one sample sequenced in a study of Graves' ophthalmopathy and Graves' hyperthyroidism. Using RNA transcripts, the TCR beta CDR3 regions were amplified. HTBI-primed RT-PCR formed the first round, and a multiplex PCR formed the second. Using its own MiXCR run on the multiplex PCR reads, TCRdb lists one record per CDR3 protein. The sample lists about 170,000 distinct CDR3 sequences, less than 45% seen once, with less than 6% in the top ten. Input material: peripheral blood. These receptors were obtained from a woman between 35 and 50 years old with Graves' ophthalmopathy.

This clonotype was detected many times. The chain has TRBV28 and TRBJ2-5, with D tentatively TRBD2 (6 bases). V lost 2 bases, J lost 5 bases, and 12 bases lay in between. Germline assignment: CDR1 MDHEN and CDR2 SYDVKM. The CDR3 is 14 amino acids. The CDR3 loop is CASSLTRGGETQYF. For the CDR3, the DNA is TGTGCCAGCAGTTTAACGCGGGGCGGCGAGACCCAGTACTTC.

This clonotype was picked up many times. The V gene is TRBV28, the J gene TRBJ1-3; 7 bases align to TRBD1. The CDR3 contains 15 residues. Losses at the gene ends were 5 bases for V and 4 bases for J; bases not matched to a gene: 8. Germline V gene lookup returns CDR1 MDHEN and CDR2 SYDVKM. CDR3 protein: CASSKTGLGGNTIYF. The CDR3 nucleotides are TGTGCCAGCAGTAAGACAGGGCTTGGAGGAAACACCATATATTTT.

The V and J genes are TRBV5-1 and TRBJ2-2; D gene ambiguous. CDR3 length: 12 amino acids. Trimming cost V 6 bases and J 4 bases, with 7 bases left between them. CDR1 is SGHRS and CDR2 is YFSETQ in the germline V gene. CDR3 region: CASTVGTGELFF. The CDR3 nucleotides are TGCGCCAGCACTGTGGGCACCGGGGAGCTGTTTTTT.

The sample holds a few counts of this clonotype. The chain joins TRBV7-9 to TRBJ1-1, with D possibly matching TRBD1 (6 bases). V shed 4 bases and J shed 6 bases, with 18 bases lying between them. The CDR3 length is 15 residues. Germline lookup yields CDR1 SEHNR and CDR2 FQNEAQ (reference sequence). The CDR3 reads CASSYRGDRRPEAFF. The CDR3, as DNA: TGTGCCAGCAGCTATAGGGGTGACAGGCGCCCTGAAGCTTTCTTT.

This clonotype came up once. V and J are TRBV6-2 or TRBV6-3 and TRBJ1-1, with D hard to call. The CDR3 runs to 12 residues. Germline V gene lookup returns CDR1 MNHEY and CDR2 SVGEGT. V lost 2 bases to trimming and J lost 10 bases, with 11 bases between them. The CDR3 region is CASSYERAGAFF. The CDR3 DNA follows: TGTGCCAGCAGTTACGAGAGGGCCGGAGCTTTCTTT.

The rearrangement uses TRBV6-1 and TRBJ1-2, with D perhaps matching TRBD1 (5 bases). The CDR3 has 14 residues. Germline loops: CDR1 MNHNS, CDR2 SASEGT. V dropped 5 bases and J dropped 4 bases, with 14 bases sitting between them. The CDR3 here is CASSPLPGGYGYTF. CDR3 bases: TGTGCCAGCAGTCCCCTCCCGGGGGGCTATGGCTACACCTTC.

Many counts were recorded for this clonotype. This rearrangement joins TRBV2 to TRBJ2-2; D assignment may be TRBD1 or TRBD2 (5 bases each). Trimming removed 6 bases from V and 5 bases from J, with 13 bases in between. CDR3 length: 14 amino acids. The germline gives CDR1 SNHLY, CDR2 FYNNEI. Here the CDR3 reads CASRRDRETGELFF. In DNA, the CDR3 is TGTGCCAGCAGGAGGGACCGGGAAACCGGGGAGCTGTTTTTT.

DNA of the CDR3: TGTGCCAGCAGCCCCGGGACAAAGCCCTACGAGCAGTACTTC. Amino acid sequence: CASSPGTKPYEQYF. This sequence joins TRBV11-2 and TRBJ2-7; the D gene is possibly TRBD1 (6 bases). Trimming removed 5 bases from V and 2 bases from J, with 13 bases in between. CDR3 length equals 14 residues. Germline assignment: CDR1 SGHAT and CDR2 FQNNGV.

In this sample, this clonotype turned up many times. The genes are TRBV7-6 and TRBJ1-1; maybe TRBD1 (5 bases). The CDR3 totals 15 residues. The germline V gene has CDR1 SGHVS and CDR2 FNYEAQ. Trimming left V 5 bases short and J 1 base short, with 14 bases between. The CDR3 nucleotides read TGTGCCAGCAGCCCGGGCTTGGGACCGAACACTGAAGCTTTCTTT. It is translated as CASSPGLGPNTEAFF.

At least ten counts were recorded for this clonotype. This chain joins TRBV7-9 and TRBJ2-2; D gene uncertain. In germline, CDR1 is SEHNR, CDR2 FQNEAQ (reference sequence). V lost 9 bases and J lost 1, with 6 bases in between. This CDR3 comprises 12 residues. CDR3 sequence: CARRKNTGELFF. The CDR3 nucleotides are TGTGCCAGACGGAAGAACACCGGGGAGCTGTTTTTT.

The chain links TRBV6-2 or TRBV6-3 to TRBJ1-5; 10 bases align to TRBD1. The CDR3 sequence is 15 residues long. Looked up from germline, CDR1 is MNHEY and CDR2 is SVGEGT. The V gene end was trimmed by 7 bases and the J gene end by 6 bases; junction bases not matched to a gene: 9. The CDR3 nucleotides read TGTGCCAGCACTTCACCGACAGGGGGCCTTCAGCCCCAGCATTTT. Translated: CASTSPTGGLQPQHF.

The V gene is TRBV5-5, the J gene TRBJ1-1, with a tentative D call TRBD1 (6 bases). The CDR3 totals 14 residues. Trimming removed 1 base from V and 6 bases from J, with 13 bases in between. Germline assignment: CDR1 SGHKS and CDR2 YYEKEE (reference sequence). The CDR3 spells CASSLRWGAAEAFF. CDR3 nucleotide sequence: TGTGCCAGCAGCTTGCGTTGGGGGGCCGCTGAAGCTTTCTTT.

This clonotype was counted many times. The genes are TRBV7-9 and TRBJ1-6; no definite D call. CDR1 SEHNR and CDR2 FQNEAQ come from the germline V gene (reference sequence). V gave up 5 bases and J gave up 10 bases, with 12 bases separating them. CDR3 length: 13 residues. The CDR3 protein is CASSLFSESPLHF. DNA of the CDR3: TGTGCCAGCAGCCTATTTTCCGAATCACCCCTCCACTTT.

This clonotype occurred many times. The V gene is TRBV18, the J gene TRBJ2-5, with 13 positions matching TRBD2. With 0 bases clipped from V and 3 bases from J, the junction kept 1 base outside the gene matches. This CDR3 region has 16 residues. Per the germline V gene, CDR1 is KGHSH and CDR2 is LQKENI. The CDR3 bases are TGTGCCAGCTCACCACCTGGACTAGCGGGGGAAGAGACCCAGTACTTC. It specifies CASSPPGLAGEETQYF.

There are many counts of this clonotype. The chain couples TRBV18 to TRBJ2-6, with TRBD2 as a possible D gene (5 bases). CDR1 and CDR2 from the germline V gene are KGHSH and LQKENI. Trimming took off 8 bases at V and 5 bases at J, with 16 bases between the two ends. The CDR3 contains 15 residues. CDR3 nucleotide sequence: TGTGCCAGCCAGCCGCCGGGAACACGGGCCAACGTCCTGACTTTC. This gives the protein CASQPPGTRANVLTF.

There are many counts of this clonotype. This chain links TRBV12-3 or TRBV12-4 with TRBJ2-2, with D unresolved. V was cut by 1 base and J by 1 base, with 1 base left in between. The CDR3 has 13 amino acids. The CDR3 loop is CASSLGNTGELFF. CDR3 bases: TGTGCCAGCAGTTTAGGGAACACCGGGGAGCTGTTTTTT.

The sample holds many counts of this clonotype. The J gene is TRBJ1-5, the V gene TRBV27; D gene uncertain. Trimming removed 3 bases at V and 5 bases at J, with 8 bases between. The CDR3 runs to 13 residues. CDR1 and CDR2 from the germline V gene are MNHEY and SMNVEV (reference sequence). CDR3 sequence reads: CASSFGFDQPQHF. The DNA of the CDR3 is TGTGCCAGCAGTTTTGGATTCGATCAGCCCCAGCATTTT.

V gene TRBV7-8 combines with J gene TRBJ2-7, with 8 bases aligning to TRBD1. Trimming took 2 bases from V and 7 from J; bases not matched to a gene: 7. CDR3 size: 14 residues. Germline V gene sequence: CDR1 SGHVS, CDR2 FQNEAQ. Here the CDR3 reads CASSLKDRAWEQYF. The DNA of the CDR3 is TGTGCCAGCAGCTTAAAGGACAGGGCGTGGGAGCAGTACTTC.

This clonotype has at least ten counts. The chain couples TRBV2 to TRBJ2-5; D may be TRBD2 (6 bases). Germline V gene lookup returns CDR1 SNHLY and CDR2 FYNNEI. The CDR3 extends over 14 amino acids. The V and J ends lost 4 bases and 1 base respectively, with 10 bases between them. CDR3 in amino acids: CASSGGLAQETQYF. The CDR3 bases are TGTGCCAGCAGTGGGGGACTTGCCCAAGAGACCCAGTACTTC.

This clonotype is a singleton in its sample. The V gene is TRBV11-1, the J gene TRBJ2-2; a weak D match, TRBD2 (6 bases). V was cut by 3 bases and J by 1 base, with 12 bases left in between. The CDR3 is 16 amino acids. CDR1 and CDR2 (germline): SGHAT, FQDESV (reference sequence). CDR3 in DNA: TGTGCCAGCAGCTTCCCGGCGACTAGGAACACCGGGGAGCTGTTTTTT. Translated, it gives CASSFPATRNTGELFF. Full variable domain (outside the CDR3, taken from reference TRBV11-1 and TRBJ2-2): EAEVAQSPRYKITEKSQAVAFWCDPISGHATLYWYRQILGQGPELLVQFQDESVVDDSQLPKDRFSAERLKGVDSTLKIQPAELGDSAMYLCASSFPATRNTGELFFGEGSRLTVL.

This clonotype has a single count. The chain joins TRBV2 to TRBJ1-1; TRBD1 matches at 7 bases. This CDR3 comprises 22 residues. Germline-derived CDR1 and CDR2 are SNHLY and FYNNEI. Trimming removed 0 bases from V and 0 bases from J; junction bases left unmatched: 22. The CDR3 sequence is CASSEALKRSLGTALLNTEAFF. CDR3 in DNA: TGTGCCAGCAGTGAAGCGCTCAAAAGGAGCTTGGGGACAGCTCTGTTGAACACTGAAGCTTTCTTT.

This chain links TRBV12-3 or TRBV12-4 with TRBJ2-4; D is ambiguous. The CDR3 consists of 14 residues. Trimming removed 8 bases at V and 0 bases at J, with 11 bases between. CDR3: CASVDSVAKNIQYF. The DNA of the CDR3 is TGTGCCAGCGTAGACTCCGTAGCCAAAAACATTCAGTACTTC.

This clonotype was seen a single time. Here the CDR3 omits its conserved ending phenylalanine or tryptophan, so a read error is the likely source. Because the CDR3's place on the DNA is in doubt, the DNA is left out and the CDR3 is given as listed by TCRdb. The chain couples TRBV6-1 to TRBJ2-5; the table gives TRBD2 as D, unverified against the DNA. The CDR3 sequence runs 12 residues, both termini included. Germline V CDR1 and CDR2: MNHNS, SASEGT. CDR3 sequence: CASSGLAGATGI.